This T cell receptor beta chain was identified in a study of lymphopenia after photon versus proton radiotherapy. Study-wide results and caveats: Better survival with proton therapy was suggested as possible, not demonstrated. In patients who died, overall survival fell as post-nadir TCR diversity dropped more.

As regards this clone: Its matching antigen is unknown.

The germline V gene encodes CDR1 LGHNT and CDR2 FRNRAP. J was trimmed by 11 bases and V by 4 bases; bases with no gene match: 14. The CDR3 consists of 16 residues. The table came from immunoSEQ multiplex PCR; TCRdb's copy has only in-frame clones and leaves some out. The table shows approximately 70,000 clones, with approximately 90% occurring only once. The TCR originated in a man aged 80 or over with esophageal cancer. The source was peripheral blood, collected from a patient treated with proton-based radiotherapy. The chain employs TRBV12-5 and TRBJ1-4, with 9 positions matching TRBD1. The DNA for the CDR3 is TGTGCTAGTGGTTCCTCCATGGACAGGGGTAACCAGAAACTGTTTTTT. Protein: CASGSSMDRGNQKLFF.